This T cell receptor beta chain was profiled in a study of control samples from healthy donors and cancer patients. The table came from immunoSEQ multiplex PCR; TCRdb's copy has only in-frame clones and leaves some out. The data show about 150,000 clones, 94% seen once. The CDR3 runs to 12 residues. Trimming took 6 bases from V and 7 from J, leaving 13 bases between them. The V gene's germline CDR1 is MNHEY and CDR2 SVGAGI. The specimen was blood. This receptor was taken from a woman under 30 in good health. This chain connects TRBV6-5 to TRBJ2-7, with D unclear. The CDR3 DNA reads TGTGCCAGCAGATCGTCCTCCAGGGAGCAGTACTTC. Its translation is CASRSSSREQYF.